The rows below give T cell receptor beta chains drawn from one sample of a study of cytomegalovirus exposure and HLA in healthy donors. TCRdb's table, derived via immunoSEQ multiplex PCR, lists solely in-frame clones and lacks some. The sample shows 95,000 to 100,000 clones, roughly 79% of them seen only once. Sample: PBMCs. All receptors derive from a woman between 40 and 50 years old in good health and CMV-seronegative. Both conserved end residues are part of each CDR3. A D gene is named only where the DNA matches it firmly. Size is omitted from some rows. Given values are once, few, many or a class for expanded clones.

clone_size: .; j_call: TRBJ2-3; d_call: TRBD2; v_call: TRBV2; cdr3_aa: CASNLAGSKDTQYF; cdr3_nt: TGTGCCAGCAATTTAGCGGGGAGCAAGGATACGCAGTATTTT
clone_size: .; j_call: TRBJ2-7; d_call: TRBD2; v_call: TRBV10-3; cdr3_aa: CAISEAGAPYEQYF; cdr3_nt: TGTGCCATCAGTGAAGCGGGGGCCCCCTACGAGCAGTACTTC
clone_size: .; j_call: TRBJ2-5; d_call: TRBD2; v_call: TRBV9; cdr3_aa: CASSVGGSGRVGETQYF; cdr3_nt: TGTGCCAGCAGCGTAGGTGGTAGCGGGAGAGTAGGAGAGACCCAGTACTTC
clone_size: .; j_call: TRBJ2-7; d_call: TRBD2; v_call: TRBV7-9; cdr3_aa: CASRSSGREQYF; cdr3_nt: TGTGCCAGCAGATCTAGCGGGAGGGAACAGTACTTC
clone_size: once; j_call: TRBJ2-7; d_call: TRBD1; v_call: TRBV7-2; cdr3_aa: CASSVYRGDPYEQYF; cdr3_nt: TGTGCCAGCAGCGTCTACAGGGGAGACCCCTACGAGCAGTACTTC
clone_size: .; j_call: TRBJ1-6; d_call: TRBD1; v_call: TRBV7-9; cdr3_aa: CSSSLEGALNSPLHF; cdr3_nt: TGTTCCAGCAGCTTAGAGGGGGCCCTTAATTCACCCCTCCACTTT
clone_size: .; j_call: TRBJ2-3; d_call: .; v_call: TRBV7-9; cdr3_aa: CASTISSYSTDTQYF; cdr3_nt: TGTGCCAGCACCATATCGTCCTATAGCACAGATACGCAGTATTTT
clone_size: .; j_call: TRBJ1-3; d_call: .; v_call: TRBV2; cdr3_aa: CASSLDRGNTIYF; cdr3_nt: TGTGCCAGCAGTCTCGACAGGGGAAACACCATATATTTT
clone_size: .; j_call: TRBJ2-2; d_call: .; v_call: TRBV25-1; cdr3_aa: CASTPEVADNTGELFF; cdr3_nt: TGTGCCAGCACCCCCGAGGTAGCCGACAACACCGGGGAGCTGTTTTTT
clone_size: .; j_call: TRBJ2-7; d_call: .; v_call: TRBV14; cdr3_aa: CASSQMADSYEQYF; cdr3_nt: TGTGCCAGCAGCCAAATGGCAGACTCCTACGAGCAGTACTTC
clone_size: .; j_call: TRBJ2-3; d_call: TRBD2; v_call: TRBV25-1; cdr3_aa: CASSLAGIDTQYF; cdr3_nt: TGTGCCAGCAGTCTAGCGGGGATAGATACGCAGTATTTT
clone_size: few; j_call: TRBJ2-7; d_call: TRBD1; v_call: TRBV18; cdr3_aa: CASSPGTGGFYEQYF; cdr3_nt: TGTGCCAGCTCCCCCGGGACAGGAGGGTTCTACGAGCAGTACTTC
clone_size: .; j_call: TRBJ2-3; d_call: TRBD1; v_call: TRBV5-4; cdr3_aa: CASSFDRGADTQYF; cdr3_nt: TGTGCCAGCAGCTTCGACAGGGGGGCAGATACGCAGTATTTT
clone_size: .; j_call: TRBJ1-6; d_call: .; v_call: TRBV6-4; cdr3_aa: CASSDNRQPNSPLHF; cdr3_nt: TGTGCCAGCAGTGACAATCGACAGCCCAATTCACCCCTCCACTTT
clone_size: .; j_call: TRBJ2-5; d_call: .; v_call: TRBV11-2; cdr3_aa: CASSLDPVLEQYF; cdr3_nt: TGTGCCAGCAGCTTAGATCCGGTTCTAGAGCAGTACTTC
clone_size: .; j_call: TRBJ2-7; d_call: TRBD2; v_call: TRBV13; cdr3_aa: CASSLGGRRGEQYF; cdr3_nt: TGTGCCAGCAGTCTCGGGGGGAGGAGAGGCGAGCAGTACTTC
clone_size: .; j_call: TRBJ2-5; d_call: .; v_call: TRBV11-3; cdr3_aa: CASSSGLTDGETQYF; cdr3_nt: TGTGCCAGCAGCTCGGGCCTGACAGATGGGGAGACCCAGTACTTC
clone_size: .; j_call: TRBJ2-3; d_call: .; v_call: TRBV5-1; cdr3_aa: CASSLRGSADTQYF; cdr3_nt: TGCGCCAGCAGCTTACGGGGGAGCGCAGATACGCAGTATTTT
clone_size: .; j_call: TRBJ2-7; d_call: TRBD1; v_call: TRBV4-3; cdr3_aa: CASSKNRGATYEQYF; cdr3_nt: TGCGCCAGCAGCAAGAACAGGGGTGCAACCTACGAGCAGTACTTC
clone_size: .; j_call: TRBJ2-1; d_call: TRBD2; v_call: TRBV6-6; cdr3_aa: CASMVGRGDEQFF; cdr3_nt: TGTGCCAGCATGGTCGGGAGGGGTGATGAGCAGTTCTTC
clone_size: .; j_call: TRBJ1-2; d_call: .; v_call: TRBV4-2; cdr3_aa: CASSQDWREGDGYTF; cdr3_nt: TGTGCCAGCAGCCAAGATTGGCGGGAAGGGGATGGCTACACCTTC
clone_size: .; j_call: TRBJ2-7; d_call: .; v_call: TRBV28; cdr3_aa: CASSLQITYEQYF; cdr3_nt: TGTGCCAGCAGTTTACAGATTACCTACGAGCAGTACTTC
clone_size: few; j_call: TRBJ2-2; d_call: TRBD2; v_call: TRBV19; cdr3_aa: CASTISGGATGELFF; cdr3_nt: TGTGCCAGTACCATCAGCGGGGGGGCCACCGGGGAGCTGTTTTTT
clone_size: .; j_call: TRBJ2-5; d_call: .; v_call: TRBV6-6; cdr3_aa: CASSFGGETQYF; cdr3_nt: TGTGCCAGCAGTTTCGGAGGGGAGACCCAGTACTTC
clone_size: .; j_call: TRBJ2-2; d_call: .; v_call: TRBV12-5; cdr3_aa: CASGLVLGSNTGELFF; cdr3_nt: TGTGCTAGTGGTTTGGTACTAGGCAGCAACACCGGGGAGCTGTTTTTT